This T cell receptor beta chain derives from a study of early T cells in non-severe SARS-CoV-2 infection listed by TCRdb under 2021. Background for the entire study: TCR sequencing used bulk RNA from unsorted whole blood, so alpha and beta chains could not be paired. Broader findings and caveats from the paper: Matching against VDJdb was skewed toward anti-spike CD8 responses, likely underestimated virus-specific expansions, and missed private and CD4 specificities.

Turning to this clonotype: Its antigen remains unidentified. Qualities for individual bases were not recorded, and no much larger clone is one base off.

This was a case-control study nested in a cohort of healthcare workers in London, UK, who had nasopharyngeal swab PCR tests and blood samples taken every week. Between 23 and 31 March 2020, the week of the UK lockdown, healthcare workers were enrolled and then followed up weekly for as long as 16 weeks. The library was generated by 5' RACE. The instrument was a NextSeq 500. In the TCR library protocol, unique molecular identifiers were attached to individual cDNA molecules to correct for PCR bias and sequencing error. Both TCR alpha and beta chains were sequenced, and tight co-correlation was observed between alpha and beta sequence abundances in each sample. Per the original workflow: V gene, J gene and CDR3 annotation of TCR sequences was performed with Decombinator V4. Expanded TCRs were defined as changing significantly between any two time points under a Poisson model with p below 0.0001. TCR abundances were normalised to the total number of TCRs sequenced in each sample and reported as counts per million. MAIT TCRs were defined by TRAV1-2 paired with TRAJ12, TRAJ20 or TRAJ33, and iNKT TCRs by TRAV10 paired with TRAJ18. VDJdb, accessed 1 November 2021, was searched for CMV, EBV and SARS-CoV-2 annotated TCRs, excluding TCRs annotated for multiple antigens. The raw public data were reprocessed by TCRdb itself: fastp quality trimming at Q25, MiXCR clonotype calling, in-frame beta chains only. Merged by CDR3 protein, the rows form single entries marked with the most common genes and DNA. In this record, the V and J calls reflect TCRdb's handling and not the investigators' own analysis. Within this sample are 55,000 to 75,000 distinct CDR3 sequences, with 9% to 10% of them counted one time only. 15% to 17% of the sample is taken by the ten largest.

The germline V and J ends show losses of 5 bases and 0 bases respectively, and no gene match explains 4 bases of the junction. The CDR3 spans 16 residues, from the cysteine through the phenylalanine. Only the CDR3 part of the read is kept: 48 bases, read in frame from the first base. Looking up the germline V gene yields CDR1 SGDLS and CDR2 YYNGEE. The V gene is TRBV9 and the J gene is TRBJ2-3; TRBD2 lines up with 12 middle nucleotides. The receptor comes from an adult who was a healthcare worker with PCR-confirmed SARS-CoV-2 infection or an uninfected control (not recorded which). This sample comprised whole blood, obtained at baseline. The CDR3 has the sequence CASRRLAGDSTDTQYF. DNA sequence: TGTGCCAGCAGGCGACTAGCGGGAGATAGCACAGATACGCAGTATTTT.